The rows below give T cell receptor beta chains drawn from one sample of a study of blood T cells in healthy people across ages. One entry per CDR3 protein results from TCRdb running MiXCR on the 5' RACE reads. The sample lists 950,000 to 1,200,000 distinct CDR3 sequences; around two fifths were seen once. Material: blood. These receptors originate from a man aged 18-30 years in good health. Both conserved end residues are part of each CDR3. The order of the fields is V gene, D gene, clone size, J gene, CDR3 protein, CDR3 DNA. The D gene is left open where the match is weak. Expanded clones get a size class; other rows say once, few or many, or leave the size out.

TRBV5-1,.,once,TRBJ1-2,CASRAGWGGYTF,TGCGCCAGCAGAGCCGGGTGGGGTGGCTACACCTTC
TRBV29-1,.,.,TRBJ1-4,CSVVTTASVEKLFF,TGCAGCGTTGTGACCACAGCCAGCGTTGAAAAACTGTTTTTT
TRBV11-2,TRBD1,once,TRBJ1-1,CASSGDRGPGLAFF,TGTGCCAGCAGCGGCGACAGGGGCCCAGGGTTAGCTTTCTTT
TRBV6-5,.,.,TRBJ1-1,CASSYWVNTEAFF,TGTGCCAGCAGTTACTGGGTCAACACTGAAGCTTTCTTT
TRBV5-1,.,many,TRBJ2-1,CASSSRGNEQFF,TGCGCCAGCAGTAGCAGGGGCAATGAGCAGTTCTTC
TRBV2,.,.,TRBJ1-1,CASGYRQPMNTEAFF,TGTGCCAGCGGTTACCGACAACCCATGAACACTGAAGCTTTCTTT
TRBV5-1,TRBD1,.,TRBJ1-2,CASSNGTGPGCGYTF,TGCGCCAGCAGCAACGGGACAGGGCCAGGCTGTGGCTACACCTTC
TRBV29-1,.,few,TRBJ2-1,CSAWTVGYNEQFF,TGCAGCGCCTGGACAGTGGGTTACAATGAGCAGTTCTTC
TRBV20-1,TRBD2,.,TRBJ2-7,CSAFPGLAWSEQYF,TGCAGTGCTTTCCCGGGACTAGCGTGGAGTGAGCAGTACTTC
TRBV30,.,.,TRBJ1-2,CAWTGNPNYGYTF,TGTGCCTGGACGGGGAACCCAAACTATGGCTACACCTTC
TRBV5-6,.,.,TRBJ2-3,CASSLVWFTDTQYF,TGTGCCAGCAGCTTGGTCTGGTTCACAGATACGCAGTATTTT
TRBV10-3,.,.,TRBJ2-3,CAISGEGWSTDTQYF,TGTGCCATCAGTGGCGAGGGTTGGAGCACAGATACGCAGTATTTT